Listed here are 13 T cell receptor beta chains from one sample, sequenced in a study of blood T cell repertoires in COVID-19. Here immunoSEQ multiplex PCR was the method, and the copy in TCRdb shows in-frame clones only, minus some. There are some 130,000 clones in the sample; 65% to 90% occur only once, and approximately 2.2% lies in the top ten. Sequenced material: PBMCs or T cells enriched from blood (not recorded which). These receptors were collected from a woman in her 50s who had recovered from COVID-19.

The genes are TRBV19 and TRBJ1-3; TRBD1 agrees at 10 bases. V trimming: 8 bases; J trimming: 9 bases; junction bases outside the gene matches: 7. CDR3 length: 13 residues. The germline V gene has CDR1 LNHDA and CDR2 SQIVND (reference sequence). The CDR3 protein is CASDPGQGTTIYF. CDR3 DNA sequence: TGTGCCAGTGATCCGGGACAGGGGACCACCATATATTTT.

The V and J genes are TRBV3-1 (or the pseudogene TRBV3-2) and TRBJ2-1, with D tentatively TRBD1 (6 bases). V lost 10 bases, J lost 0 bases, and 10 bases lay in between. The length of the CDR3 is 13 residues. Looked up from germline, CDR1 is LGHDT and CDR2 is YNNKEL (reference sequence). This CDR3 is CATQGSSYNEQFF. The CDR3 bases are TGTGCCACTCAGGGGAGCTCCTACAATGAGCAGTTCTTC.

The chain joins TRBV5-1 to TRBJ1-6, with TRBD1 matching 12 bases. The germline gives CDR1 SGHRS, CDR2 YFSETQ. The CDR3 loop spans 20 amino acids. V lost 0 bases to trimming and J lost 3 bases; unmatched junction nucleotides: 10. The CDR3 sequence: CASSLGSGQGAGGYNSPLHF. The CDR3 DNA follows: TGCGCCAGCAGCTTGGGGTCGGGACAGGGGGCCGGGGGCTATAATTCACCCCTCCACTTT.

V is TRBV11-3 and J is TRBJ2-1; D remains unclear. The germline gives CDR1 SGHNT, CDR2 YENEEA. This CDR3 spans 15 amino acids. Deletions cut 1 base from V and 4 bases from J, with 11 bases between. CDR3 sequence (DNA): TGTGCCAGCAGCTTAGCTACGAGAGTTTACAATGAGCAGTTCTTC. Protein sequence: CASSLATRVYNEQFF.

The rearrangement joins TRBV27 to TRBJ2-7; no clear D gene. The V gene's germline CDR1 is MNHEY and CDR2 SMNVEV (reference sequence). The CDR3 has 14 amino acids. V was cut by 5 bases and J by 6 bases, with 17 bases left in between. CDR3 nucleotides: TGTGCCAGCAGTCCGAGCCCCATCCGCCTCGAGCAGTACTTC. Translating gives CASSPSPIRLEQYF.

The chain employs TRBV2 and TRBJ1-5; TRBD1 matches 7 bases. Germline V gene lookup returns CDR1 SNHLY and CDR2 FYNNEI. V was clipped by 3 bases and J by 6 bases; unmatched bases: 2. This CDR3 has 13 amino acids. For the CDR3, the DNA is TGTGCCAGCAGTGACTCAGGGGGTCAGCCCCAGCATTTT. Protein: CASSDSGGQPQHF. The full variable domain, completed using reference TRBV2 and TRBJ1-5, is EPEVTQTPSHQVTQMGQEVILRCVPISNHLYFYWYRQILGQKVEFLVSFYNNEISEKSEIFDDQFSVERPDGSNFTLKIRSTKLEDSAMYFCASSDSGGQPQHFGDGTRLSIL.

V gene TRBV7-9 combines with J gene TRBJ1-4, with D maybe TRBD1 (6 bases). The CDR3 loop spans 15 amino acids. The germline gives CDR1 SEHNR, CDR2 FQNEAQ (reference sequence). V lost 4 bases and J 11 bases, leaving 20 bases between the germline ends. This chain's CDR3 is CASSSTGSTMGKLFF. The CDR3 nucleotides are TGTGCCAGCAGCTCCACAGGGTCCACCATGGGGAAACTGTTTTTT.

The rearrangement uses TRBV19 and TRBJ2-7, with 9 positions matching TRBD1. Trimming at V came to 6 bases and at J to 3 bases, leaving 15 bases not matched to a gene. Germline CDR1 reads LNHDA; CDR2 reads SQIVND (reference sequence). This CDR3 contains 17 residues. The CDR3 is CASREQPGQGRGYEQYF. In DNA form, the CDR3 reads TGTGCCAGTAGGGAACAGCCGGGACAGGGTAGGGGCTACGAGCAGTACTTC. Complete variable domain (other parts from reference TRBV19 and TRBJ2-7): DGGITQSPKYLFRKEGQNVTLSCEQNLNHDAMYWYRQDPGQGLRLIYYSQIVNDFQKGDIAEGYSVSREKKESFPLTVTSAQKNPTAFYLCASREQPGQGRGYEQYFGPGTRLTVT.

V gene TRBV11-3 combines with J gene TRBJ1-6; D possibly corresponds to TRBD1 (5 bases). V was cut by 1 base and J by 10 bases, with 14 bases left in between. The germline V gene has CDR1 SGHNT and CDR2 YENEEA. This CDR3 is 15 amino acids long. CDR3 in DNA: TGTGCCAGCAGCTTAGGCTGGGGGGAACGGTCACCCCTCCACTTT. Translating gives CASSLGWGERSPLHF.

This chain joins TRBV6-5 and TRBJ2-7, with 7 bases matching TRBD1. This CDR3 comprises 14 residues. Trimming cost V 5 bases and J 4 bases; bases outside gene matches: 8. CDR1 MNHEY and CDR2 SVGAGI come from the germline V gene. The CDR3 sequence is CASSRDREGYEQYF. The CDR3 DNA reads TGTGCCAGCAGTCGCGACAGGGAAGGATACGAGCAGTACTTC.

The CDR3 sequence is CAISEPRQGDVYGYTF. For the CDR3, the DNA is TGTGCCATCAGTGAGCCAAGACAGGGGGACGTCTATGGCTACACCTTC. This chain links TRBV10-3 with TRBJ1-2; 9 bases fit TRBD1. V lost 2 bases to trimming and J lost 4 bases; unmatched junction nucleotides: 8. Germline-derived CDR1 and CDR2 are ENHRY and SYGVKD. CDR3 length: 16 amino acids.

The chain employs TRBV7-9 and TRBJ2-5, with 12 bases aligning to TRBD2. Germline lookup yields CDR1 SEHNR and CDR2 FQNEAQ (reference sequence). There are 15 residues in the CDR3. With V trimmed by 5 bases and J by 5 bases, 6 bases remained unmatched. CDR3 region: CASSPSGGARETQYF. DNA for the CDR3: TGTGCCAGCAGCCCTAGCGGGGGGGCCAGGGAGACCCAGTACTTC.

The CDR3 bases are TGCGCCAGCAGTGCCCTTAATAGCGGGGGGGCGTCCAAAAACATTCAGTACTTC. Encoded protein: CASSALNSGGASKNIQYF. The rearrangement uses TRBV10-1 and TRBJ2-4, with 11 nucleotides matching TRBD2. The germline V gene has CDR1 WNHNN and CDR2 SYGVQD (reference sequence). Germline trimming cut 4 bases from V and 2 bases from J; bases unmatched to any gene: 10. There are 18 residues in the CDR3.